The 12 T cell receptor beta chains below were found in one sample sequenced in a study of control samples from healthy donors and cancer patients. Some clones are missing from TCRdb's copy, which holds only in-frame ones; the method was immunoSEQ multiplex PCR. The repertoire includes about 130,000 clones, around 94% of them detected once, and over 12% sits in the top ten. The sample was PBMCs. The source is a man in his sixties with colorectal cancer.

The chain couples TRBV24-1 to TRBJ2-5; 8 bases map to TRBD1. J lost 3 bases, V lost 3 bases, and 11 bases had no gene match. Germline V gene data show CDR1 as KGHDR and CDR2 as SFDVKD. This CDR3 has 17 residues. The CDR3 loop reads CATSDGMRSGGEETQYF. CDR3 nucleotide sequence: TGTGCCACCAGTGATGGCATGCGGTCAGGGGGCGAAGAGACCCAGTACTTC.

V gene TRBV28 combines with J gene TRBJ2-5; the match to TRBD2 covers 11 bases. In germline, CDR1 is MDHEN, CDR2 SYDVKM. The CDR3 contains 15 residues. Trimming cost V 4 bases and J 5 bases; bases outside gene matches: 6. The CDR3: CASSSPTSGAETQYF. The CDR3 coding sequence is TGTGCCAGCAGTTCCCCGACTAGCGGGGCGGAGACCCAGTACTTC. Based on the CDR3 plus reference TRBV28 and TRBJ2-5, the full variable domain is DVKVTQSSRYLVKRTGEKVFLECVQDMDHENMFWYRQDPGLGLRLIYFSYDVKMKEKGDIPEGYSVSREKKERFSLILESASTNQTSMYLCASSSPTSGAETQYFGPGTRLLVL.

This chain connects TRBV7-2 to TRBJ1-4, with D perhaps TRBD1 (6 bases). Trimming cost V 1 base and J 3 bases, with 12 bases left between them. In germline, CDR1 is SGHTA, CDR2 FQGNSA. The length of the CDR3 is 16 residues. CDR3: CASSLGNRVSNEKLFF. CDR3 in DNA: TGTGCCAGCAGCTTAGGGAACAGGGTTTCTAATGAAAAACTGTTTTTT. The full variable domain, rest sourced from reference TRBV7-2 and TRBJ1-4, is GAGVSQSPSNKVTEKGKDVELRCDPISGHTALYWYRQSLGQGLEFLIYFQGNSAPDKSGLPSDRFSAERTGGSVSTLTIQRTQQEDSAVYLCASSLGNRVSNEKLFFGSGTQLSVL.

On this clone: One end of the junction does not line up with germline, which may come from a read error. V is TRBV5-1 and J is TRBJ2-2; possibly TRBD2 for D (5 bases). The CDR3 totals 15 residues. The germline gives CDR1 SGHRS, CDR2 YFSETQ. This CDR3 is CASSLAASTTGELLF. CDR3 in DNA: TGCGCCAGCAGCTTGGCAGCCTCTACCACCGGGGAGCTGCTTTTT.

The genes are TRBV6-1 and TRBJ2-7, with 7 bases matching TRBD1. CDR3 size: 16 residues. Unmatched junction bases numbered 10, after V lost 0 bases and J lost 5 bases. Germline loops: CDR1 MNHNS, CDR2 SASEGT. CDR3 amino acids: CASSEALNRGEDEQYF. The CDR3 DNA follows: TGTGCCAGCAGTGAAGCCCTCAACAGGGGAGAGGACGAGCAGTACTTC.

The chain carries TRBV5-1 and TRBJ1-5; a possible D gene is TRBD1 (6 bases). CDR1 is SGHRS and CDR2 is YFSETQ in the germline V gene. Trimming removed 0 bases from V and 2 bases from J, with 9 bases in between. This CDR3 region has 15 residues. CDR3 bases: TGCGCCAGCAGCTTGGCAGGGGACGGCAATCAGCCCCAGCATTTT. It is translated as CASSLAGDGNQPQHF.

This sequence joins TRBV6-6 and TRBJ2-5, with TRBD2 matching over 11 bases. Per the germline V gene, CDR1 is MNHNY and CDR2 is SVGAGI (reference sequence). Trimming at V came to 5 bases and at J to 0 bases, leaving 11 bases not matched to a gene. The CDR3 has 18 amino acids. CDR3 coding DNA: TGTGCCAGCAGTCGACAGATGGCTAGCGGGGGGTACCAAGAGACCCAGTACTTC. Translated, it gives CASSRQMASGGYQETQYF.

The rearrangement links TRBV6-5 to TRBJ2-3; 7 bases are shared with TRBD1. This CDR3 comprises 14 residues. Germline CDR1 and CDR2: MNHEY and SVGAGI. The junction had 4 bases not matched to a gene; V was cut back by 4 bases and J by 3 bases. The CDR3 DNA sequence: TGTGCCAGCAGTTCGACAGGGTTTACAGATACGCAGTATTTT. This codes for CASSSTGFTDTQYF.

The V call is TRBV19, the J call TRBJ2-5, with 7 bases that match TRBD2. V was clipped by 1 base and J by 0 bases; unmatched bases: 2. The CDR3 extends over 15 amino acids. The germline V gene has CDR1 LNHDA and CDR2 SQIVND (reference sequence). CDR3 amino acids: CASSIGGGYQETQYF. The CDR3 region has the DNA TGTGCCAGTAGTATAGGCGGGGGTTACCAAGAGACCCAGTACTTC.

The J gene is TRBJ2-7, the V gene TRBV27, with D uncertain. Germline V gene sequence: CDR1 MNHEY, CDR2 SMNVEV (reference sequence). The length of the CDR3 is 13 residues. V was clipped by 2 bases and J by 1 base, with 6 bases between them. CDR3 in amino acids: CASSLAQSYEQYF. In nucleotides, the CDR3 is TGTGCCAGCAGTTTAGCACAGTCCTACGAGCAGTACTTC.

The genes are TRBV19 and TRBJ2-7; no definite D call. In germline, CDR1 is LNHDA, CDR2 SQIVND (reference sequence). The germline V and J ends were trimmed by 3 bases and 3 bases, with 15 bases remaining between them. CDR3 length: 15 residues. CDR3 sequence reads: CASSISVQPLYEQYF. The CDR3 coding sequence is TGTGCCAGTAGTATTTCGGTACAGCCGCTCTACGAGCAGTACTTC. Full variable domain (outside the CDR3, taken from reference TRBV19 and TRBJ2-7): DGGITQSPKYLFRKEGQNVTLSCEQNLNHDAMYWYRQDPGQGLRLIYYSQIVNDFQKGDIAEGYSVSREKKESFPLTVTSAQKNPTAFYLCASSISVQPLYEQYFGPGTRLTVT.

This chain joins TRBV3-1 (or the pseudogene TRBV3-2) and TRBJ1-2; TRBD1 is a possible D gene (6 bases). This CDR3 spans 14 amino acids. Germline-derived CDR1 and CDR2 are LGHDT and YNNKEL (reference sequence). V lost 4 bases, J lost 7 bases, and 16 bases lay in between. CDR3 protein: CASSRLRDTSGYTF. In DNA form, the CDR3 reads TGTGCCAGCAGCCGTCTCCGGGACACGTCTGGCTACACCTTC.